This T cell receptor beta chain was identified during a study of blood T cell repertoires in COVID-19 (dated by TCRdb to the early 2020s). For the study in its entirety: The collaborator samples originated in the United States, Italy and Spain and spanned the acute and convalescent phases of COVID-19. The material from the prospective study consisted of cDNA or gDNA derived from T cells, B-cell-depleted T cells, or PBMCs. The dataset comprised deeply sampled blood TCRbeta repertoires from subjects exposed to, actively infected with, or recovered from COVID-19. The repertoires were made available in a free public database intended to serve as a resource for research on the immune response to SARS-CoV-2. Samples were obtained from the ongoing ImmuneRACE study (first 160 participants) and from about 1,300 subjects provided by 6 global collaborators. The sample metadata nearly always contained a de-identified subject ID, COVID-19 status, age in years and sex. Where HLA class I and class II types were available, the types were taken from metadata supplied by the sample provider, not from assay-based typing.

Overall study outcomes, separate from this receptor: Clinical and demographic metadata were provided uncurated, with the amount varying by source and participant.

Reading from cysteine to phenylalanine, the CDR3 counts 14 amino acids. Only the CDR3 part of the read is kept: 42 bases, read in frame from the first base. In the germline V gene (reference sequence), CDR1 corresponds to SEHNR and CDR2 to FQNEAQ. Trimming accounts for 5 bases at V and 5 bases at J, while the number of junction bases matched to no gene is 6. Notes on this clone: The specificity of this receptor is unknown. There are no base qualities to consult, and no much larger clone falls within one base.

One collaborating source in Seattle enrolled patients during active infection and followed them longitudinally through the course of disease. The collaborating institutions used their own protocols to collect whole blood in K2EDTA tubes. For TCRbeta analysis, collaborator samples were shipped as frozen whole blood, as isolated PBMCs, or as DNA extracted from either sample type. TCRbeta CDR3 regions were amplified from genomic DNA using the immunoSEQ Assay, a bias-controlled multiplex PCR. As for the original processing: The number of nucleated cells in each sample was estimated by amplification of reference gene primers within the assay. To quantify the absolute abundance of each unique TCRbeta CDR3 rearrangement, sequence reads were collapsed and filtered. Productive Simpson clonality was computed per sample as the square root of Simpson's diversity index over productive rearrangements. TCRdb obtained this table from immuneACCESS and retained in-frame rearrangements with V and J assigned. These tables miss some clones; where compared with another copy, unresolved V genes account for less than half of the shortfall, and the remainder is unexplained. The V and J calls and clone size are taken from that table; D and trimming were inferred from the DNA. The sample has roughly 410,000 clones on record, approximately 90% of them singletons. The ten largest clones take up 1.5% to 1.8% of the sample.

The receptor comes from a woman aged 40 to 55 with COVID-19, enrolled during active disease. The chain couples TRBV7-9 to TRBJ1-1, with 9 junctional bases fitting TRBD1. The sample comprised peripheral blood. The base sequence is TGTGCCAGCAGCCCCCGGGACAGGGTGACTGAAGCTTTCTTT. It is translated as CASSPRDRVTEAFF.